A single sample is the source of the 22 T cell receptor beta chains below, sequenced in a study of blood T cell repertoires in COVID-19 (dated by TCRdb to about 2020). Library method: the immunoSEQ multiplex PCR assay. Imported from immuneACCESS, the table was reduced by TCRdb to in-frame sequences with V and J called. These copies leave out some clones; in studies compared against another copy, an unresolved V gene accounts for under half, and the cause of the remainder is not known. This sample is represented by 450,000 to 500,000 clones; 70% to 90% of them were singletons. The ten most abundant clones make up approximately 3.4% of the sample. The material sequenced was peripheral blood. Receptors were obtained from a human donor in a cohort sampled during active COVID-19.

This clone was counted a few times. The rearrangement uses TRBV7-2 and TRBJ1-1; no definite D call. The CDR3 spans 15 residues. V was clipped by 1 base and J by 7 bases, with 16 bases between them. From germline, CDR1 is SGHTA and CDR2 FQGNSA. This CDR3 is CASSLGTPIIDEAFF. CDR3 DNA sequence: TGTGCCAGCAGCTTAGGTACCCCCATTATAGATGAAGCTTTCTTT.

The V gene is TRBV11-3, the J gene TRBJ2-1, with 7 bases lining up with TRBD2. Trimming cost V 1 base and J 8 bases; bases outside gene matches: 2. This CDR3 is built from 13 residues. The germline V gene encodes CDR1 SGHNT and CDR2 YENEEA. DNA for the CDR3: TGTGCCAGCAGCTTAGGGCGGGAGTATGAGCAGTTCTTC. Translating it yields CASSLGREYEQFF. Full variable domain (rest looked up from reference TRBV11-3 and TRBJ2-1): EAGVVQSPRYKIIEKKQPVAFWCNPISGHNTLYWYLQNLGQGPELLIRYENEEAVDDSQLPKDRFSAERLKGVDSTLKIQPAELGDSAVYLCASSLGREYEQFFGPGTRLTVL.

The rearrangement joins TRBV25-1 to TRBJ2-5, with TRBD1 matching over 7 bases. Germline CDR1 MGHDK, CDR2 SYGVNS. After removal of 0 bases from V and 5 bases from J, the junction contained 6 bases not matched to a gene. This CDR3 has 15 amino acids. The CDR3 bases are TGTGCCAGCAGTGAATATACAGGGGAACGGGAGACCCAGTACTTC. As protein: CASSEYTGERETQYF.

The gene calls are TRBV6-5 and TRBJ2-5, with TRBD1 identical over 10 bases. The CDR3 sequence is 14 residues long. Germline loops: CDR1 MNHEY, CDR2 SVGAGI. The J segment lost 5 bases and the V segment lost 7 bases, leaving 7 bases of the junction unmatched. The CDR3 DNA reads as TGTGCCAGCACCGAACGGGGACAGGGGGAGACCCAGTACTTC. It translates to CASTERGQGETQYF.

CDR3 amino acids: CASTPLTSGSYEQYF. CDR3 DNA sequence: TGTGCCAGCACCCCATTGACTAGCGGGAGCTACGAGCAGTACTTC. The chain couples TRBV28 to TRBJ2-7; 12 bases fit TRBD2. J lost 3 bases, V lost 7 bases, and 7 bases had no gene match. The germline CDR1 and CDR2 sequences are MDHEN and SYDVKM. The CDR3 is 15 residues long. The full variable domain, in which reference TRBV28 and TRBJ2-7 provide the parts outside the CDR3, is DVKVTQSSRYLVKRTGEKVFLECVQDMDHENMFWYRQDPGLGLRLIYFSYDVKMKEKGDIPEGYSVSREKKERFSLILESASTNQTSMYLCASTPLTSGSYEQYFGPGTRLTVT.

V and J are TRBV20-1 and TRBJ1-5; no firm D call. The CDR3 contains 14 residues. Germline V lookup: CDR1 DFQATT, CDR2 SNEGSKA (reference sequence). The germline V and J ends were trimmed by 3 bases and 2 bases, with 11 bases remaining between them. As DNA, the CDR3 is TGCAGTGCTAGTCGGGAGGCCGGCAATCAGCCCCAGCATTTT. Translating gives CSASREAGNQPQHF.

The chain has TRBV5-8 and TRBJ1-1; possibly TRBD1 for D (5 bases). With 4 bases removed from V and 5 bases from J, the gap between germline ends came to 15 bases. This CDR3 is built from 14 residues. Germline V lookup: CDR1 SGHTS, CDR2 YDEGEE. The CDR3 DNA reads TGTGCCAGCAGCCTAATAATAACAGGAACTGAAGCTTTCTTT. Translated: CASSLIITGTEAFF.

The CDR3 sequence is CASSQDLAGGSHEQYF. The DNA for the CDR3 is TGTGCCAGCAGCCAAGATTTAGCGGGAGGGTCCCACGAGCAGTACTTC. The chain joins TRBV3-1 (or the pseudogene TRBV3-2) to TRBJ2-7; 11 bases fit TRBD2. This CDR3 comprises 16 residues. V lost 0 bases and J lost 5; bases outside the gene matches: 6. Germline V gene lookup returns CDR1 LGHDT and CDR2 YNNKEL (reference sequence).

The chain employs TRBV6-5 and TRBJ2-1; tentative D call: TRBD2 (6 bases). V lost 2 bases and J lost 8, with 10 bases in between. This CDR3 has 13 residues. The V gene's germline CDR1 is MNHEY and CDR2 SVGAGI. This CDR3 is CASSYAGTHEQFF. In DNA form, the CDR3 reads TGTGCCAGCAGTTACGCTGGGACTCATGAGCAGTTCTTC.

A note on this clone: The DNA is left out, because the CDR3 cannot be placed on it with certainty; the CDR3 is given as TCRdb lists it. The chain uses TRBV9 and TRBJ2-1; TRBD2, as called in the table, went unchecked against the DNA. The germline V gene encodes CDR1 SGDLS and CDR2 YYNGEE. The CDR3 has 19 residues if both end residues are counted. CDR3 in amino acids: CASSVALAGVGPGYNEQFF.

The genes are TRBV28 and TRBJ1-1; TRBD1 might be the D (6 bases). V lost 5 bases to trimming and J lost 3 bases, with 13 bases between them. The CDR3 contains 14 residues. Looked up from germline, CDR1 is MDHEN and CDR2 is SYDVKM. The CDR3, as DNA: TGTGCCAGCAGTCCCCCGGACAGCTACACTGAAGCTTTCTTT. Its translation is CASSPPDSYTEAFF. The full variable domain, rest sourced from reference TRBV28 and TRBJ1-1, is DVKVTQSSRYLVKRTGEKVFLECVQDMDHENMFWYRQDPGLGLRLIYFSYDVKMKEKGDIPEGYSVSREKKERFSLILESASTNQTSMYLCASSPPDSYTEAFFGQGTRLTVV.

This chain joins TRBV4-3 and TRBJ1-2, with D uncertain. V lost 0 bases and J lost 7, with 15 bases in between. Germline V gene lookup returns CDR1 LGHNA and CDR2 YSLEER. The CDR3 totals 15 residues. The CDR3 DNA is TGCGCCAGCAGCCAAGACCGAGGGTCGGAAGGTGGCTACACCTTC. Translation: CASSQDRGSEGGYTF.

This chain joins TRBV5-1 and TRBJ1-5; D unresolved. The CDR3 totals 14 residues. The germline V and J ends were trimmed by 4 bases and 1 base, with 9 bases remaining between them. Germline V CDR1 and CDR2: SGHRS, YFSETQ. DNA of the CDR3: TGCGCCAGCAGCCCAGGAGGGAGCAATCAGCCCCAGCATTTT. It encodes CASSPGGSNQPQHF.

The CDR3 loop reads CASSIRSTSYEQYF. DNA of the CDR3: TGTGCCAGTAGTATCCGATCTACTTCCTACGAGCAGTACTTC. The V call is TRBV19, the J call TRBJ2-7; D is unclear. There are 14 residues in the CDR3. Looked up from germline, CDR1 is LNHDA and CDR2 is SQIVND (reference sequence). V was shortened by 3 bases and J by 1 base, with 10 bases between the two germline ends. The whole variable domain, filled in from reference TRBV19 and TRBJ2-7, reads DGGITQSPKYLFRKEGQNVTLSCEQNLNHDAMYWYRQDPGQGLRLIYYSQIVNDFQKGDIAEGYSVSREKKESFPLTVTSAQKNPTAFYLCASSIRSTSYEQYFGPGTRLTVT.

The chain couples TRBV19 to TRBJ1-1; TRBD1 agrees at 10 bases. The CDR3 length is 15 residues. The germline V gene has CDR1 LNHDA and CDR2 SQIVND (reference sequence). With 6 bases clipped from V and 1 base from J, the junction kept 5 bases outside the gene matches. The CDR3 loop is CASSLRDRGNTEAFF. The CDR3 coding sequence is TGTGCCAGTAGCCTAAGGGACAGGGGGAACACTGAAGCTTTCTTT.

The chain couples TRBV7-3 to TRBJ2-2; 8 bases fit TRBD2. Looked up from germline, CDR1 is SGHTA and CDR2 is FQGTGA. The CDR3 runs 14 residues. J gave up 7 bases and V 4 bases, and 5 bases lay outside the gene matches. Here the CDR3 reads CASSSAGGNGELFF. DNA of the CDR3: TGTGCCAGCAGCTCTGCGGGGGGCAACGGGGAGCTGTTTTTT.

V gene TRBV18 combines with J gene TRBJ2-2; 9 bases align to TRBD2. The V and J ends lost 1 base and 4 bases, in that order; junction bases with no gene match: 7. Germline values: CDR1 KGHSH, CDR2 LQKENI. This CDR3 has 17 amino acids. The CDR3: CASSPLASGTSTGELFF. DNA for the CDR3: TGTGCCAGCTCACCACTAGCTAGCGGGACGAGCACCGGGGAGCTGTTTTTT.

This clone came up once. V and J are TRBV5-3 and TRBJ1-5, with D perhaps TRBD1 (6 bases). TRBV5-3 is an ORF; its function is uncertain. This CDR3 contains 18 residues. Trimming took off 3 bases at V and 0 bases at J, with 19 bases between the two ends. CDR3 in amino acids: CARSSNRTALYSNQPQHF. The CDR3, as DNA: TGTGCCAGAAGCTCCAATCGGACAGCCCTCTATAGCAATCAGCCCCAGCATTTT.

V is TRBV18 and J is TRBJ1-5; unclear D gene. Between the trimmed V and J ends, which lost 2 bases and 4 bases, there was a span of 6 bases. The germline V gene has CDR1 KGHSH and CDR2 LQKENI. The CDR3 runs 13 residues. CDR3 nucleotides: TGTGCCAGCTCACCAGAGGGAAATCAGCCCCAGCATTTT. Encoded protein: CASSPEGNQPQHF. The complete variable domain, with remaining parts taken from reference TRBV18 and TRBJ1-5, reads NAGVMQNPRHLVRRRGQEARLRCSPMKGHSHVYWYRQLPEEGLKFMVYLQKENIIDESGMPKERFSAEFPKEGPSILRIQQVVRGDSAAYFCASSPEGNQPQHFGDGTRLSIL.

V usage is TRBV30 and J usage is TRBJ1-2, with D possibly matching TRBD1 (5 bases). In germline, CDR1 is GTSNPN, CDR2 SVGIG (reference sequence). The CDR3 runs to 14 residues. The V end was cut by 3 bases, the J end by 4 bases, with 15 bases between. CDR3 residues: CAWRLPGVLYGYTF. CDR3 DNA sequence: TGTGCCTGGAGACTTCCGGGGGTTCTCTATGGCTACACCTTC.

This chain uses TRBV5-6 with TRBJ1-4; a possible D gene is TRBD1 (6 bases). The CDR3 extends over 15 amino acids. V was trimmed by 0 bases and J by 3 bases, leaving 9 bases between them. The germline gives CDR1 SGHDT, CDR2 YYEEEE. CDR3 nucleotides: TGTGCCAGCAGCTTGGGGACAGCCCCTAATGAAAAACTGTTTTTT. This gives the protein CASSLGTAPNEKLFF.

CDR3 in amino acids: CASSRGAYNEQFF. Written as DNA, the CDR3 is TGTGCCAGCTCGCGGGGGGCCTACAATGAGCAGTTCTTC. The chain recombines TRBV6-5 with TRBJ2-1, with 8 bases that match TRBD2. V was clipped by 8 bases and J by 2 bases; unmatched bases: 2. This CDR3 is 13 amino acids long. Germline lookup yields CDR1 MNHEY and CDR2 SVGAGI.